This TCR beta chain was identified during a study of OX40 agonist ivuxolimab in advanced cancers. About the research overall: Ivuxolimab is an agonistic anti-OX40 (CD134) antibody, and patients were treated with it. Study results and limitations: CD4+ T cells averaged fewer expanded clones than CD8+ T cells. Among the lowest peripheral clonal expansion occurred in 0.1-3.0 mg/kg partial responders. It was not determined which antigens were specifically recognized by the peripheral T cells that had undergone clonal expansion.

From germline, CDR1 is SGHDN and CDR2 FVKESK. With V trimmed by 6 bases and J by 5 bases, 12 bases remained unmatched. The CDR3 consists of 15 residues. A single count supports this clone. Its cognate antigen is unknown. Repertoires were generated with immunoSEQ multiplex PCR, while TCRdb's copy carries only in-frame clones and drops some. The profile covers around 42,000 clones, with approximately 88% appearing a single time and around 23% taken by the ten largest. The J gene is TRBJ2-5, the V gene TRBV14, with 7 bases identical to TRBD1. The clonotype comes from an adult with an advanced solid tumor such as melanoma, head and neck, liver or kidney cancer. The sample in question was CD4+ or CD8+ T cells sorted from blood, obtained in a trial of the OX40 agonist ivuxolimab. Written as DNA, the CDR3 is TGTGCCAGCAGAAGGGCAGGGGGATCCCAGGAGACCCAGTACTTC. Translating it yields CASRRAGGSQETQYF.